The subject of this entry is one TCR beta chain. The antigen is not known. This entry is derived from a study of breast tumors, draining lymph nodes, adjacent tissues. Study-level findings and limits: Findings are consistent with lymph node origin and intratumoral expansion of most tumor T cells.

One entry per CDR3 protein, called by TCRdb with MiXCR from the multiplex PCR reads. The table shows some 200,000 distinct CDR3 sequences, with over 25% occurring only once. Samples came from axillary lymph nodes draining the breast cancer. The CDR3 sequence is 15 residues long. The germline V gene encodes CDR1 KGHDR and CDR2 SFDVKD. V was clipped by 9 bases and J by 3 bases; unmatched bases: 6. This clonotype was sampled from a female donor with breast cancer. Some clones in this sample may be carry-over from other donors' samples. The rearrangement uses TRBV24-1 and TRBJ2-1; 11 nucleotides align to TRBD2. What was sequenced was axillary lymph node tissue. CDR3 in amino acids: CATAELAGDYNEQFF. The DNA for the CDR3 is TGTGCCACCGCGGAACTAGCGGGAGACTACAATGAGCAGTTCTTC.